This TCR beta chain stems from a study of Ad26.COV2.S vaccination and SARS-CoV-2 variants. Study details: Doses of Ad26.COV2.S were injected into muscle once or twice, 56 days apart.

Data came from immunoSEQ multiplex PCR; TCRdb stores just in-frame clones and leaves some out. Of approximately 300,000 clones in the sample, around 83% were seen once. Treatment meaning: around 19 received Ad26.COV2.S at low or high dose, single or two shots; 5 received placebo; per-sample allocation not given. The samples date from day 63 after the first vaccine or placebo injection. The starting material was peripheral blood, obtained in a trial of Ad26.COV2.S vaccine versus placebo. This TCR came from a person aged 18-60 years who received the Ad26.COV2.S COVID-19 vaccine or a placebo.

CDR3 DNA sequence: TGTGCCAGCAGTCCTCACAAGCCACCCCTCCACTTT. It encodes CASSPHKPPLHF. The rearrangement links TRBV27 to TRBJ1-6; D unclear. CDR3 length equals 12 residues. The V end was cut by 5 bases, the J end by 11 bases, with 10 bases between. The germline CDR1 and CDR2 sequences are MNHEY and SMNVEV (reference sequence).